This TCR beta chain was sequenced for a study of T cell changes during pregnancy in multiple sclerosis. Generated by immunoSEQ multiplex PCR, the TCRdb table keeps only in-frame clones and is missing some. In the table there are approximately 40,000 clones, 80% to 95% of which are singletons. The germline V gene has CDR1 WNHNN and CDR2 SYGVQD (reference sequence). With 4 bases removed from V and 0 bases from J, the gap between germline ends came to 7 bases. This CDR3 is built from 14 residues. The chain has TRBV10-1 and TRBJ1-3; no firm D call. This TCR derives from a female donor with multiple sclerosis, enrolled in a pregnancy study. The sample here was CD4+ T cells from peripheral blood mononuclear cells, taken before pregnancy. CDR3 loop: CASSAQSSGNTIYF. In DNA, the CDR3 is TGCGCCAGCAGTGCACAGAGCTCTGGAAACACCATATATTTT.